This T cell receptor (beta chain) was documented in a study of post-analysis software for immune sequencing data. About the research overall: Multiple sclerosis in the patients followed relapsing-remitting, secondary progressive and progressive-relapsing courses.

Study conclusions and caveats: TRBV5-6, TRBV5-1 and TRBV20-1 were among 4 or 5 TRBV segments more frequent in patients than controls. Compared against controls, patients with multiple sclerosis displayed significantly lower normalized Chao1 diversity. Strong same-batch co-clustering of samples appeared with F measure clustering.

cDNA libraries for TCR beta contained unique molecular identifiers. Researchers reported some 500,000 cDNA molecules coming from roughly 0.93 to 9.6 million T cells. Using its own MiXCR run on the PCR reads, TCRdb lists one record per CDR3 protein. This sample yields approximately 730,000 distinct CDR3 sequences, of which roughly 27% are seen a single time; more than 0.45% belongs to the top ten. Per germline, CDR1 DFQATT and CDR2 SNEGSKA (reference sequence). The CDR3 covers 16 residues. V was shortened by 3 bases and J by 8 bases, with 22 bases between the two germline ends. A remark on this clonotype: As yet, its antigen is unknown.

The sample comprised blood. The V call is TRBV20-1, the J call TRBJ1-4; D is possibly TRBD1 (5 bases). This sequence was found in a girl aged 10-17 years with multiple sclerosis. The CDR3 region is CSARSWVAQDREKLFF. CDR3 sequence (DNA): TGCAGTGCTAGGTCATGGGTAGCACAGGATCGGGAAAAACTGTTTTTT.